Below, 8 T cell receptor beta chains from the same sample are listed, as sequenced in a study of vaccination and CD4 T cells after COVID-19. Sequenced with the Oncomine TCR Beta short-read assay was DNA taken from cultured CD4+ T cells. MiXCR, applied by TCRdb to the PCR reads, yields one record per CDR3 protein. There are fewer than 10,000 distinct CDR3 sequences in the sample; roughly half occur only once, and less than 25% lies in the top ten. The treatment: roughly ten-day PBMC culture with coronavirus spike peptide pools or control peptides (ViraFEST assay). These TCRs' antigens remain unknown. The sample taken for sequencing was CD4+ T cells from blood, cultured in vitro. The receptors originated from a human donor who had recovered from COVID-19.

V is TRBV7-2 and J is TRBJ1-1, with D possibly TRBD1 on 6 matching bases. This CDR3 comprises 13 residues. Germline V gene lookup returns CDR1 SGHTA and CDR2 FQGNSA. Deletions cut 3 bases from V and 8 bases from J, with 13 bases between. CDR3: CASSFGRGTEAFF. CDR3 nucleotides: TGTGCCAGCAGCTTTGGGCGTGGGACAGAAGCTTTCTTT.

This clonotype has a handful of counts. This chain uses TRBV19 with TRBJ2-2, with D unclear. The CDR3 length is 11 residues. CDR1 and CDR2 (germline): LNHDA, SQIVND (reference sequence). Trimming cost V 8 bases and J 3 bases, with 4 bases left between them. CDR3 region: CASRDTGELFF. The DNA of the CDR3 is TGTGCCAGTCGAGACACCGGGGAGCTGTTTTTT. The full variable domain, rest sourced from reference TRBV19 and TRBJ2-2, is DGGITQSPKYLFRKEGQNVTLSCEQNLNHDAMYWYRQDPGQGLRLIYYSQIVNDFQKGDIAEGYSVSREKKESFPLTVTSAQKNPTAFYLCASRDTGELFFGEGSRLTVL.

The CDR3 bases are TGTGCCAGCAGCTTTATCGACGGGGGAAAGCAGTTCTTC. Protein: CASSFIDGGKQFF. The rearrangement uses TRBV2 and TRBJ2-1, with D maybe TRBD2 (6 bases). The V end lost 6 bases, the J end lost 11 bases, and 17 bases lay between the germline ends. CDR1 SNHLY and CDR2 FYNNEI come from the germline V gene. The CDR3 runs to 13 residues.

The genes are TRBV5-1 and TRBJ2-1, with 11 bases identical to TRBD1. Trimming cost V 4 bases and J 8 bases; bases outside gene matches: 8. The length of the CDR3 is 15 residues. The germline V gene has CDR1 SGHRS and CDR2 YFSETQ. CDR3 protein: CASSVTGTGGDEQFF. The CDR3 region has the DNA TGCGCCAGCAGCGTTACCGGGACAGGGGGTGATGAGCAGTTCTTC. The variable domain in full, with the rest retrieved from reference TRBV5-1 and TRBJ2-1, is KAGVTQTPRYLIKTRGQQVTLSCSPISGHRSVSWYQQTPGQGLQFLFEYFSETQRNKGNFPGRFSGRQFSNSRSEMNVSTLELGDSALYLCASSVTGTGGDEQFFGPGTRLTVL.

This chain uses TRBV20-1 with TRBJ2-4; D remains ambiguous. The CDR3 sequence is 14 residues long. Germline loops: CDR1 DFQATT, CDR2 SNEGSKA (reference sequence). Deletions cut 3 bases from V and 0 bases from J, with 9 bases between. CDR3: CSASKQVAKNIQYF. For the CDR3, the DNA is TGCAGTGCTAGTAAGCAGGTAGCCAAAAACATTCAGTACTTC.

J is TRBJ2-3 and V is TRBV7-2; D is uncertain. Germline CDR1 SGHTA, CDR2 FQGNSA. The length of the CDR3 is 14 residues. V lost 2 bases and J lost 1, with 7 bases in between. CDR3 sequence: CASSLRRRTDTQYF. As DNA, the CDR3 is TGTGCCAGCAGCTTAAGGCGACGCACAGATACGCAGTATTTT.

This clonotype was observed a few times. CDR3 DNA: TGTGCCAGCAGCTTACTAACGAAGAATTCACCCCTCCACTTT. It is translated as CASSLLTKNSPLHF. The J gene is TRBJ1-6, the V gene TRBV7-9; D is uncertain. Germline loops: CDR1 SEHNR, CDR2 FQNEAQ (reference sequence). This CDR3 is 14 amino acids long. V lost 2 bases and J 7 bases, leaving 9 bases between the germline ends. Full variable domain (outside the CDR3, taken from reference TRBV7-9 and TRBJ1-6): DTGVSQNPRHKITKRGQNVTFRCDPISEHNRLYWYRQTLGQGPEFLTYFQNEAQLEKSRLLSDRFSAERPKGSFSTLEIQRTEQGDSAMYLCASSLLTKNSPLHFGNGTRLTVT.

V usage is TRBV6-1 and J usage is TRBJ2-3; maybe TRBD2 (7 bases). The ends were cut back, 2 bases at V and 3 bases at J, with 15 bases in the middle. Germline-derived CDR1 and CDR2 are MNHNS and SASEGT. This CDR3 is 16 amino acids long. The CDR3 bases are TGTGCCAGCAGTGAAAGGGGGGGCGGGGAGACAGATACGCAGTATTTT. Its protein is CASSERGGGETDTQYF.